This T cell receptor beta chain emerged from a study of Tregs in tolerant kidney transplant recipients. Study-level background: Related graft donors supplied nonmyeloablative bone marrow transplants, and mixed chimerism was transient.

Study-wide findings and caveats: This study did not directly address biological reproducibility.

Concerning this clone: The antigen is not known.

Profiling relied on immunoSEQ multiplex PCR, and the TCRdb table lists in-frame clones only, not all of them. The table lists around 85,000 clones, approximately 90% of them singletons. The germline V gene has CDR1 SGHKS and CDR2 YYEKEE (reference sequence). The CDR3 runs 15 residues. V lost 4 bases and J lost 4; bases outside the gene matches: 9. This material consisted of Tregs from blood, taken before the transplant. The sequence derives from a human donor who received a combined kidney and bone marrow transplant. V and J are TRBV5-5 and TRBJ1-2; 8 bases align to TRBD1. The CDR3 loop is CASSLGTGPFYGYTF. The CDR3 nucleotides read TGTGCCAGCAGCCTAGGGACAGGCCCCTTCTATGGCTACACCTTC.